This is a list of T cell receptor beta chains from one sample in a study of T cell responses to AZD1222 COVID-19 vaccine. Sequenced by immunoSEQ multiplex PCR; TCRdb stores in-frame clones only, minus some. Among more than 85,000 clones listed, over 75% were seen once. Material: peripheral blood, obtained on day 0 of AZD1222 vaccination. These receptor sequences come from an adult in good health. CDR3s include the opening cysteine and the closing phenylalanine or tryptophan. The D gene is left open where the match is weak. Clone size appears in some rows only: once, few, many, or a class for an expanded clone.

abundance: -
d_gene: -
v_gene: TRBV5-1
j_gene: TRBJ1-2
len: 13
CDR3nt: TGCGCCAGCAGCCCAGGCCAAGGCTATGGCTACACCTTC
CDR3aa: CASSPGQGYGYTF

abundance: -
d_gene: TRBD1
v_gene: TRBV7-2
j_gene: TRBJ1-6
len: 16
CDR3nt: TGTGCCAGCAGCCTCTCGGGCCGGACAGGTCGATCACCCCTCCACTTT
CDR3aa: CASSLSGRTGRSPLHF

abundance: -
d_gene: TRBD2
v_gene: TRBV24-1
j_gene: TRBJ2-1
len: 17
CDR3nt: TGTGCCACCAGTGATCCATTAGCGGGAGGGTTTTACAATGAGCAGTTCTTC
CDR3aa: CATSDPLAGGFYNEQFF

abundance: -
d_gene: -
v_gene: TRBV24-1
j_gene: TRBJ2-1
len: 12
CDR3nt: TGTGCCACCAGTGATGCGGCGGGGGAGCAGTTCTTC
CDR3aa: CATSDAAGEQFF

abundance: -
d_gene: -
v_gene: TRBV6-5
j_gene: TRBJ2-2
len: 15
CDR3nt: TGTGCCAGCAGTTACTCGTGGGCGAACACCGGGGAGCTGTTTTTT
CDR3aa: CASSYSWANTGELFF

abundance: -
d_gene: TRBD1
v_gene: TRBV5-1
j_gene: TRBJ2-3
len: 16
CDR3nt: TGCGCCAGCAGCCCCGGGAGGACAGGGGGCGCGGATACGCAGTATTTT
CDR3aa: CASSPGRTGGADTQYF

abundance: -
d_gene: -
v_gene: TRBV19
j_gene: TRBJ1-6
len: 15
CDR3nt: TGTGCCAGTAACCTCCGGGCCATGTATAATTCACCCCTCCACTTT
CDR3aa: CASNLRAMYNSPLHF

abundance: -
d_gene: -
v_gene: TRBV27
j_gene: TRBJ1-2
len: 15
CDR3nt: TGTGCCAGCAGTTTAACCCCGGAGCGTAGGTATGGCTACACCTTC
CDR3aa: CASSLTPERRYGYTF

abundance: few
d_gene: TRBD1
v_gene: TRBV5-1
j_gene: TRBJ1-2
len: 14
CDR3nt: TGCGCCAGCAGCCCCGGACAGGGGGCGGGAGGCTACACCTTC
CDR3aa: CASSPGQGAGGYTF

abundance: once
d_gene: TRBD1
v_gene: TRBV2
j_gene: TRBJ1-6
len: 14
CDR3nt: TGTGCCAGCAGAACAGGGGCGGTCAATTCACCCCTCCACTTT
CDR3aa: CASRTGAVNSPLHF

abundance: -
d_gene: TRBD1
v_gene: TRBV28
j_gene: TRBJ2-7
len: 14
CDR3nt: TGTGCCAGCCTGGGGACAGGGTCCACCTACGAGCAGTACTTC
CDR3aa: CASLGTGSTYEQYF

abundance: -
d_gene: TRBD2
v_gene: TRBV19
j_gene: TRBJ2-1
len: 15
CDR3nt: TGTGCCAGTAGTATCGCGGGAGGCCCCTTGGGTGAGCAGTTCTTC
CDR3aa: CASSIAGGPLGEQFF

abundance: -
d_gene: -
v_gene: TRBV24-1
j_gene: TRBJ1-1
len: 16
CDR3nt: TGTGCCACCAGTGCGGGTGGCACAGGACCGAACACTGAAGCTTTCTTT
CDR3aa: CATSAGGTGPNTEAFF

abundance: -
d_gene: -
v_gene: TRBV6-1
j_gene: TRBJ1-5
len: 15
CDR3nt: TGTGCCAGCAGTGAAGCGAGGGGGGGCAATCAGCCCCAGCATTTT
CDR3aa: CASSEARGGNQPQHF

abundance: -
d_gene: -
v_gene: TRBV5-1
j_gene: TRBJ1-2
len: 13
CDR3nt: TGCGCCAGCAGCTTCCCCGACTCCTATGGCTACACCTTC
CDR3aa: CASSFPDSYGYTF

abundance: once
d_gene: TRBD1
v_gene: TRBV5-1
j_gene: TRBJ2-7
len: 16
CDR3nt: TGCGCCAGCAGCTTGGCAATCGGGACAGGGGACTACGAGCAGTACTTC
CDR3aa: CASSLAIGTGDYEQYF

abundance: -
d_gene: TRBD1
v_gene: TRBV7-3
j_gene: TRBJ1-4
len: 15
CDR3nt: TGTGCCAGCAGCCCCGAGGACAGGGTGTCTGAAAAACTGTTTTTT
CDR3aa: CASSPEDRVSEKLFF

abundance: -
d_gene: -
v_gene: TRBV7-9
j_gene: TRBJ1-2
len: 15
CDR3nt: TGTGCCAGCAGCTTAATTCCGACAGCAGCGAAAGGCTACACCTTC
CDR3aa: CASSLIPTAAKGYTF

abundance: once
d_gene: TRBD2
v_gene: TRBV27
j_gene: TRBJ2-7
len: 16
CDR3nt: TGTGCCAGCAGTCCCTCAGCGGGGGGGCGATTTTACGAGCAGTACTTC
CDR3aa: CASSPSAGGRFYEQYF

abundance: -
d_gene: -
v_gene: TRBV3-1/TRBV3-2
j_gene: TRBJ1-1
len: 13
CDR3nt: TGTGCCAGCAGCCAAGCCGCCGGGACTGAAGCTTTCTTT
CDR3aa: CASSQAAGTEAFF

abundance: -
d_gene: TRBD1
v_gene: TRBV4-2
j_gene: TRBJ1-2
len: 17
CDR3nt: TGTGCCAGCAGCCAACGGACAGGGGGGGACCCTAACTATGGCTACACCTTC
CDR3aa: CASSQRTGGDPNYGYTF

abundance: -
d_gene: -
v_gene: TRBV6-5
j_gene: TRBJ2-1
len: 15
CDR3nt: TGTGCCAGCAGTTACGCCGATCTGGGCGGGGATGAGCAGTTCTTC
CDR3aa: CASSYADLGGDEQFF

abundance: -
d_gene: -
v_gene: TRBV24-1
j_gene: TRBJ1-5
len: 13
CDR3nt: TGTGCCACCAGTGATGTGGGCAATCAGCCCCAGCATTTT
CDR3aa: CATSDVGNQPQHF

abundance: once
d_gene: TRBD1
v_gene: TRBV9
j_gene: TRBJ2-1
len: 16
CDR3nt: TGTGCCAGCAGCGGCTACAGGGGGCCATCGTTCGATGAGCAGTTCTTC
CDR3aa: CASSGYRGPSFDEQFF

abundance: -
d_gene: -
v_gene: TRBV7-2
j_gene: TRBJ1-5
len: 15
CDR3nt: TGTGCCAGCAGGATGACAGGACTTAGCAATCAGCCCCAGCATTTT
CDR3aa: CASRMTGLSNQPQHF

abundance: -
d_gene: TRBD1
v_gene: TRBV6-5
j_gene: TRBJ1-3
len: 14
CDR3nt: TGTGCCAGCAGTCCCACGGGACAGGGAAACACCATATATTTT
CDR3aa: CASSPTGQGNTIYF

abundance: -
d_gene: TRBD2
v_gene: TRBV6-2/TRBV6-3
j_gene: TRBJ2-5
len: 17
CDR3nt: TGTGCCAGCAGTGACCCGACTGTGGCGGGAGGCCTAGAGACCCAGTACTTC
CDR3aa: CASSDPTVAGGLETQYF

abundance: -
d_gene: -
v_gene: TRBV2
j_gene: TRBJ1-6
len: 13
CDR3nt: TGTGCCAGCAGGGTTGACTATAATTCACCCCTCCACTTT
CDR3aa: CASRVDYNSPLHF

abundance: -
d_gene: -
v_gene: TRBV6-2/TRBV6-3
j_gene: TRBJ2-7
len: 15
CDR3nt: TGTGCCAGCAGTTACGGGTTGACAGAGTCTTACGAGCAGTACTTC
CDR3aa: CASSYGLTESYEQYF

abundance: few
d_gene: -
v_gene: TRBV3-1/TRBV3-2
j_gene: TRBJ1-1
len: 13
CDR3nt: TGTGCCAGCAGCCACCCGGGGGGAGCTGAAGCTTTCTTT
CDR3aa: CASSHPGGAEAFF

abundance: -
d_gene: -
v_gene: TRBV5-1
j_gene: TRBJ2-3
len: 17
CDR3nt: TGCGCCAGCAGCCCATTACACGGGGCCGGCAGCACAGATACGCAGTATTTT
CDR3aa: CASSPLHGAGSTDTQYF

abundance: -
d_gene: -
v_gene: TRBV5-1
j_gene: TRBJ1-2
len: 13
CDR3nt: TGCGCCAGCAGCCTAGACTCTGAATATGGCTACACCTTC
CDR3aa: CASSLDSEYGYTF

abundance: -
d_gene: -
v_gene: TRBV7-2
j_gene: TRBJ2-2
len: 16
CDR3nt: TGTGCCAGCAGCTTAAGCAGGAGCTCGAACACCGGGGAGCTGTTTTTT
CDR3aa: CASSLSRSSNTGELFF

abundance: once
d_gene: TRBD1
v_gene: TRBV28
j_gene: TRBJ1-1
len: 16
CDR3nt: TGTGCCAGCAGTGCCTTAGGACAGGGGGCGCGGACTGAAGCTTTCTTT
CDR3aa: CASSALGQGARTEAFF

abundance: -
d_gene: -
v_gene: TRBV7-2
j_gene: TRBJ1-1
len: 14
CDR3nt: TGTGCCAGCAGCGGGGACGGTATTATCGCTGAAGCTTTCTTT
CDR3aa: CASSGDGIIAEAFF

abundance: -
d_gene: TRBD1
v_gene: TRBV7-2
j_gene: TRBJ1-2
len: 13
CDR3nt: TGTGCCAGCAGCTTTCAGGGGGCTTATGGCTACACCTTC
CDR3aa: CASSFQGAYGYTF

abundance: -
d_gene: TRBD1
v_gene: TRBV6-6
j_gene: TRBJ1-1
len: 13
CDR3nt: TGTGCCAGCACCGTACAGGGGGCGACTGAAGCTTTCTTT
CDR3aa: CASTVQGATEAFF

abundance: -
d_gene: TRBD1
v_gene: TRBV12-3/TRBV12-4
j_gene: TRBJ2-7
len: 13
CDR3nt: TGTGCCAGCAGTAGCCGACAGGGATCCGAGCAGTACTTC
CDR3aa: CASSSRQGSEQYF

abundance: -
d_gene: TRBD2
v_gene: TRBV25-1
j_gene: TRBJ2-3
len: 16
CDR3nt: TGTGCCAGCAGCAGGCGGGGAGGGCCCAAAACAGATACGCAGTATTTT
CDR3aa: CASSRRGGPKTDTQYF

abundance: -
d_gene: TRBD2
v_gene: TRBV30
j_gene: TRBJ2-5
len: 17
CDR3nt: TGTGCCTGGAGTGTACGAGCTCGACTAGCGACCCAAGAGACCCAGTACTTC
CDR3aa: CAWSVRARLATQETQYF

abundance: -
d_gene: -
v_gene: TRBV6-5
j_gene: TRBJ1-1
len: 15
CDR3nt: TGTGCCAGCAACCCGATCCCGGCGGGGAACACTGAAGCTTTCTTT
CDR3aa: CASNPIPAGNTEAFF

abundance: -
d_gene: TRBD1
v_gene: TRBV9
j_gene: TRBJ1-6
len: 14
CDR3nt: TGTGCCAGCAGCTCTGGGGACAGAGAGTCACCCCTCCACTTT
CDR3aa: CASSSGDRESPLHF

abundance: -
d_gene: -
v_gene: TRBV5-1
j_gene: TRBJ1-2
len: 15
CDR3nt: TGCGCCAGCAGCTTACAGCTAGGCAGCAACTATGGCTACACCTTC
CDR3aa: CASSLQLGSNYGYTF

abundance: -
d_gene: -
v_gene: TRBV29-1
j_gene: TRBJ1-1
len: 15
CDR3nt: TGCAGCGTTGGAGGGGGGGGGCGAAAGAACACTGAAGCTTTCTTT
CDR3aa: CSVGGGGRKNTEAFF

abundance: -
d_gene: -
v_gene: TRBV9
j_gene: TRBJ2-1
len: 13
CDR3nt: TGTGCCAGCAGCGTAGCCCAATACAATGAGCAGTTCTTC
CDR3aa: CASSVAQYNEQFF

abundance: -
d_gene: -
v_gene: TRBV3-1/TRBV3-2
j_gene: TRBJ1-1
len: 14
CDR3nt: TGTGCCAGCAGCCAAGGGCCCACGAACACTGAAGCTTTCTTT
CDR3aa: CASSQGPTNTEAFF

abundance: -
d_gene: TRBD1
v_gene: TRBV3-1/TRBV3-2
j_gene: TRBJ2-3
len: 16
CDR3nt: TGTGCCAGCAGCCAATGGGGACAGGGGTTCCCAGATACGCAGTATTTT
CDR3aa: CASSQWGQGFPDTQYF

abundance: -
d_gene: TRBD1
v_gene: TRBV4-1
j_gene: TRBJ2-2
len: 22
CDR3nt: TGCGCCAGCAGCGATAAAGGGCCGGACAGGGGGGAAGTGCCGGGAGGGGCCGGGGAGCTGTTTTTT
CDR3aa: CASSDKGPDRGEVPGGAGELFF

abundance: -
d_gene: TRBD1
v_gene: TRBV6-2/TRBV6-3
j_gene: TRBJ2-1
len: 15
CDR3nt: TGTGCCAGCAGCTCGACAGGGAGCCCCTACAATGAGCAGTTCTTC
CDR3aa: CASSSTGSPYNEQFF

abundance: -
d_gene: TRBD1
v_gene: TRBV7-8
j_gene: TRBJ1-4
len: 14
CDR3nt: TGTGCCAGCAGCCCGGTCAGGGGGAACGAAAAACTGTTTTTT
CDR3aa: CASSPVRGNEKLFF

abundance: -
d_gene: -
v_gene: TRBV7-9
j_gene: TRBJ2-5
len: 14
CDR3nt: TGTGCCAGCAGCACCTCATCCCACCAAGAGACCCAGTACTTC
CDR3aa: CASSTSSHQETQYF

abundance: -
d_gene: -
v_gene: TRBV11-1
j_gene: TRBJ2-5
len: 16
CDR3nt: TGTGCCAGCAGCTTAGCGGTTCCAGGGCTGGGAGAGACCCAGTACTTC
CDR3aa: CASSLAVPGLGETQYF

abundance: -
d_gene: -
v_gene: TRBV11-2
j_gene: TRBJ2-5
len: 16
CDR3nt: TGTGCCAGCAGCTTAGATATGGTCAGGGAGAAAGAGACCCAGTACTTC
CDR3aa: CASSLDMVREKETQYF

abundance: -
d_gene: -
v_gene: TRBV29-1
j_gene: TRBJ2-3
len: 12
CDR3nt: TGCAGCGTTGCCCCAGGGACGGATACGCAGTATTTT
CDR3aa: CSVAPGTDTQYF

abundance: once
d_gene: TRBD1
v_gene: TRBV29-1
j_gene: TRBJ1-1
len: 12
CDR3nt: TGCAGCGTTGGGACAGGGGGTTTGAAAGCTTTCTTT
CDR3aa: CSVGTGGLKAFF

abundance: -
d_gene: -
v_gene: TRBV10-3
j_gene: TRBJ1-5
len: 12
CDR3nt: TGTGCCATCAGTGAGGAGGATAAGCCCCAGCATTTT
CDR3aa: CAISEEDKPQHF

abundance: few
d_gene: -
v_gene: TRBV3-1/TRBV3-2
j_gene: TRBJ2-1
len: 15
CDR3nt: TGTGCCAGCAGCCAAGGTGTCTCTAGAGGCAATGAGCAGTTCTTC
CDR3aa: CASSQGVSRGNEQFF

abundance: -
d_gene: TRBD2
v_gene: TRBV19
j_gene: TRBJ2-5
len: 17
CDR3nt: TGTGCCAGTAGTATCGCGGGAGGCAGTTTTGGGTTAGAGACCCAGTACTTC
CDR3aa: CASSIAGGSFGLETQYF

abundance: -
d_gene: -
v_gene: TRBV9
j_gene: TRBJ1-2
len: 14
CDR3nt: TGTGCCAGCAGCGTAGCTCAGGTCCACTATGGCTACACCTTC
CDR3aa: CASSVAQVHYGYTF